A selection of T cell receptor beta chains follows, all from one sample in a study of T cells after yellow fever vaccination. One entry per CDR3 protein results from TCRdb running MiXCR on the 5' RACE reads. Counted here are hundreds of thousands of distinct CDR3 sequences, roughly 5.2% occurring once; the ten biggest clones make up roughly 3.4%. The sequences come from CD4+ T cells sorted from PBMCs, collected on the day of the yellow fever booster vaccination. The receptors originated from a man between 18 and 35 years old who received the YFV17D yellow fever vaccine. Each CDR3 is given with its conserved first and last residue.

cdr3_aa v_call
CASSLEAPSGTYEQYF TRBV5-1
CASSQIQTQETQYF TRBV4-3
CASSPVTVGAGYTF TRBV19
CASSSDRVGQYF TRBV7-2
CASSPEVGYGTQYF TRBV12-3/TRBV12-4
CASSLRDDYGYTF TRBV7-2
CASKPLGFGELFF TRBV4-1
CASSIGEGLQPQHF TRBV19
CASRGMNQPQHF TRBV12-3/TRBV12-4
CASSQAQGRLHF TRBV4-3
CASSMGYTQYF TRBV7-2
CASSPDPQNTGELFF TRBV7-2
CASSLVRQGNSPLHF TRBV7-9
CASSLGQHQETQYF TRBV7-2
CASSGGPGGVEKLFF TRBV7-9
CASSLGPSGTSTDTQYF TRBV5-1
CASSLAPPGQRQNQPQHF TRBV7-2
CASRKGGGEGDQPQHF TRBV4-1
CATRGWGAGTGQETQYF TRBV15
CASSLRGVTFYGYTF TRBV27
CASSFGGGISYNEQFF TRBV5-1
CASSSYQGQETDTQYF TRBV5-1
CASSLDTNYGYTF TRBV5-1
CASSLGAGGAYNEQFF TRBV5-4
CASSPGQQRSYEQYF TRBV4-1
CASSLFEGNTEAFF TRBV7-2
CASSRDRTHEQYF TRBV4-3
CSVEVWGGLTDTQYF TRBV29-1
CATRLKESTEAFF TRBV10-3
CATSEVGGVYNEQFF TRBV24-1
CASSKGGGEETQYF TRBV6-1
CATSRGQGPTDTQYF TRBV15
CASSPSGGRSGELFF TRBV11-2
CASSRQDIPQAAGTQYF TRBV4-3
CASSGAGGSTNTGELFF TRBV11-3
CSARGQGASNQPQHF TRBV20-1
CASSVYLGEPQHF TRBV2
CATSTGTTGEKLFF TRBV24-1
CASSLQSGGAPDTQYF TRBV5-4
CASLRGGQETQYF TRBV6-2/TRBV6-3